This T cell receptor beta chain was sequenced for a study of T-cell memory formation after mild COVID-19 listed by TCRdb under 2021. Broadly, across the study: Most TCR sequence clusters were specific to one of the two donors. Longitudinal TCRalpha and TCRbeta repertoire sequencing tracked T-cell clones expanding and contracting after mild COVID-19 in two donors. The cohort was made up of two young adult volunteers, one female and one male, who were previously healthy.

PBMCs were isolated by Ficoll-Paque density gradient centrifugation. The reads were generated on an Illumina NovaSeq 6000. Using 5'RACE with constant-segment primers, TCRalpha and TCRbeta cDNA libraries were constructed, with sample barcodes and unique molecular identifiers added in the process. RNA was extracted from every sample with Trizol reagent. Library amplification was performed in two PCR steps, and a second sample barcode and Illumina TruSeq adapters were introduced in the second step. Libraries were sequenced on an Illumina NovaSeq with 2 x 150 bp paired-end reads. The study's processing was this. Demultiplexing of reads and collapsing into UMI-guided consensus sequences were performed with migec v1.2.7. Using mixcr v2.1.11, UMI consensuses were aligned to TRA and TRB V and J templates and then assembled into clonotypes. Clonotypes were classified as expanded or contracted when called significant by both edgeR and NoisET, with noise models trained on biological replicates. For edgeR calls, a false discovery rate-adjusted p below 0.01 and a log2 fold-change threshold of 1 were applied. As an exploratory analysis of dynamics, max-normalized trajectories of the 1000 most abundant clonotypes were examined by PCA with hierarchical clustering. The CD4 or CD8 phenotype of responding clones was assigned using the separately sequenced CD4+ and CD8+ repertoires. Clones were called with MiXCR by TCRdb after fastp trimmed the public reads at Q25, and only in-frame beta chains were retained. Each record represents a unique CDR3 protein, reported with the most common genes and DNA among its rows. The V and J calls and clone size are TCRdb's, not the authors'. The sample table shows about 430,000 distinct CDR3 sequences, and less than 25% are seen once. The top ten clones comprise about 8.7% of the sample.

V sheds 1 base and J sheds 2 bases, leaving 14 bases between their ends. Reading the germline V gene (reference sequence) gives CDR1 GTSNPN and CDR2 SVGIG. CDR3 length: 15 amino acids, cysteine to phenylalanine. The DNA shown is the 45-base CDR3, in frame from base 1. This clonotype turned up a few times. Its cognate antigen has yet to be identified. Base-call qualities are not available, and no considerably larger clone is one nucleotide away. Overall results and qualifications from the work: The second-wave clones that peaked on day 37 were not confirmed to be SARS-CoV-2 specific. Balanced CD4/CD8 phenotypes were observed for clones contracting from day 15 to 85, whereas a bias towards CD4+ was observed for a second wave of clones expanding from day 15 to 37. Some responding clones were detected in pre-infection memory, suggesting pre-existing cross-reactive memory T cells joined the SARS-CoV-2 response. The study covered only a couple of mild cases, and larger cohorts including severe cases with pre-infection samples were considered necessary. Contracting CD4+ clones were located mainly in the CM and EM memory subsets, whereas CD8+ clones were found to be enriched in EMRA.

This TCR derives from an adult woman who had mild COVID-19 (a few samples of this study predate the infection). The sample titles of this study are shuffled in the database, so cell type and time point are left out; the donor was told from shared clones. The chain employs TRBV30 and TRBJ1-2, with no reliable assignment of the D segment. The source material was PBMCs or a T cell subset sorted from them (not recorded which). CDR3 reads: CAWSDKSGVNYGYTF. At the DNA level, the sequence is TGTGCCTGGAGTGATAAATCTGGGGTAAACTATGGCTACACCTTC.